The present TCR beta chain was sequenced within a study of blood T cell dynamics during melanoma immunotherapy. For the study at large: Patients with metastatic melanoma got pembrolizumab or nivolumab-ipilimumab as first-line care.

Time point meaning: pre-treatment baseline. A fixed DNA input of 300 to 350 ng was used per bulk PBMC sample. Some clones are missing from TCRdb's copy, which holds only in-frame ones; the method was immunoSEQ multiplex PCR. The sample has 10,000 to 15,000 clones; 86% are singletons. Trimming cost V 2 bases and J 4 bases, with 17 bases left between them. The CDR3 totals 17 residues. In germline, CDR1 is SGHTA, CDR2 FQGTGA. Here the sequenced sample was blood, taken from a patient treated with checkpoint blockade. This TCR was sampled from a human donor with melanoma. This rearrangement joins TRBV7-3 to TRBJ2-2; D may correspond to TRBD1 or TRBD2 (5 bases each). This CDR3 reads CASSLYGGRAGTGELFF. DNA of the CDR3: TGTGCCAGCAGCTTATACGGCGGCAGGGCGGGCACCGGGGAGCTGTTTTTT.